The clone carrying this T cell receptor beta chain showed up just a few times. Antigen specificity is unknown. This specimen comes from a study of CD8 T cells in ankylosing spondylitis. Study-wide findings and caveats: There was reportedly significant enrichment of clones that were disease-linked in matched ankylosing spondylitis synovial fluid. Seven to nine highly homologous variants made up a TCR beta motif that seemed to typify ankylosing spondylitis blood.

TCRdb fed the 5' RACE reads into MiXCR, producing one record per CDR3 protein. The sample includes 750,000 to 850,000 distinct CDR3 sequences, roughly 12% of them seen just once. Germline CDR1 reads ENHRY; CDR2 reads SYGVKD. Trimming stripped 7 bases from V and 5 bases from J, with 9 bases between. This CDR3 is 13 amino acids long. The TCR sequence derives from a male donor with ankylosing spondylitis. Material for sequencing was blood, either unsorted or a sorted T cell fraction (not recorded which). The chain is built from TRBV10-3 and TRBJ1-6; perhaps TRBD1 as D (6 bases). CDR3 bases: TGTGCCATCAAACAGGGTGATAATTCACCCCTCCACTTT. It is translated as CAIKQGDNSPLHF.